The 29 T cell receptor beta chains below all came from one sample that was sequenced in a study of T-cell memory formation after mild COVID-19. A single record per CDR3 protein comes from TCRdb applying MiXCR to the 5' RACE reads. The top ten clones hold approximately 22% of a sample with over 150,000 distinct CDR3 sequences, about a fifth of them seen once. The sequenced sample was PBMCs or a T cell subset sorted from them (not recorded which). All receptors come from an adult woman who had mild COVID-19 (a few samples of this study predate the infection). Cell type and time point are not known.

The chain joins TRBV6-2 or TRBV6-3 to TRBJ2-3, with 11 bases that match TRBD2. Germline loops: CDR1 MNHEY, CDR2 SVGEGT. With V trimmed by 2 bases and J by 0 bases, 16 bases remained unmatched. The CDR3 is 21 residues long. CDR3 amino acids: CASSYKATSGSPSPSTDTQYF. In DNA, the CDR3 is TGTGCCAGCAGTTACAAGGCCACTAGCGGGAGCCCCTCTCCTAGCACAGATACGCAGTATTTT.

This clonotype was seen a few times. The V gene is TRBV5-6, the J gene TRBJ2-7; 8 bases fit TRBD1. The ends lost 2 bases at V and 2 bases at J; junction bases unmatched: 9. The CDR3 consists of 16 residues. Looked up from germline, CDR1 is SGHDT and CDR2 is YYEEEE. The CDR3 DNA reads TGTGCCAGCAGCTTCCCAGGGACAGGCGGCGCCTACGAGCAGTACTTC. Translation: CASSFPGTGGAYEQYF.

The chain links TRBV3-1 to TRBJ2-5; D unresolved. V was pared by 1 base and J by 5 bases, with 2 bases between. This CDR3 has 11 residues. Germline loops: CDR1 LGHDT, CDR2 YNNKEL (reference sequence). CDR3 amino acids: CASSQVETQYF. Here the CDR3 DNA reads TGTGCCAGCAGCCAAGTGGAGACCCAGTACTTC.

This clonotype was detected only a few times. The V call is TRBV5-1, the J call TRBJ2-3; D gene uncertain. V gave up 2 bases and J gave up 1 base, with 8 bases separating them. The V gene's germline CDR1 is SGHRS and CDR2 YFSETQ. The CDR3 runs to 14 residues. CDR3: CASSFERGTDTQYF. The CDR3 bases are TGCGCCAGCAGCTTCGAACGAGGCACAGATACGCAGTATTTT.

This clonotype was seen at least ten times. The J gene is TRBJ2-1, the V gene TRBV9, with 8 nucleotides matching TRBD2. With 0 bases clipped from V and 2 bases from J, the junction kept 7 bases outside the gene matches. Germline V CDR1 and CDR2: SGDLS, YYNGEE. The CDR3 is made up of 17 amino acids. The DNA of the CDR3 is TGTGCCAGCAGCGTAGAGGCTAGCGGGTCTCCCTACAATGAGCAGTTCTTC. Residues: CASSVEASGSPYNEQFF.

This clonotype has only a few counts. The V and J genes are TRBV12-5 and TRBJ2-1, with D possibly being TRBD1 or TRBD2 (5 bases each). Per the germline V gene, CDR1 is LGHNT and CDR2 is FRNRAP. Trimming removed 8 bases from V and 8 bases from J, with 16 bases in between. The CDR3 is made up of 13 amino acids. The CDR3 DNA reads TGTGCTAGTTGGGACGGAGGCCCTCATGAGCAGTTCTTC. Its translation: CASWDGGPHEQFF.

V gene TRBV7-2 combines with J gene TRBJ2-3; maybe TRBD1 (5 bases). CDR3 size: 14 residues. The germline V and J ends were trimmed by 5 bases and 6 bases, with 15 bases remaining between them. Per the germline V gene, CDR1 is SGHTA and CDR2 is FQGNSA. CDR3 sequence (DNA): TGTGCCAGCAGCGCACGACAGTTTCCTGATACGCAGTATTTT. As protein: CASSARQFPDTQYF. Together with reference TRBV7-2 and TRBJ2-3, the CDR3 gives the full variable domain: GAGVSQSPSNKVTEKGKDVELRCDPISGHTALYWYRQSLGQGLEFLIYFQGNSAPDKSGLPSDRFSAERTGGSVSTLTIQRTQQEDSAVYLCASSARQFPDTQYFGPGTRLTVL.

The V call is TRBV20-1, the J call TRBJ1-2, with TRBD1 matching over 8 bases. CDR3 length equals 13 residues. The trim removed 5 bases at V and 4 bases at J, leaving 6 bases unmatched. CDR1 is DFQATT and CDR2 is SNEGSKA in the germline V gene (reference sequence). CDR3 residues: CSALDRVGYGYTF. The CDR3 DNA reads TGCAGTGCTTTGGACAGGGTCGGCTATGGCTACACCTTC.

This clonotype came up once. The chain joins TRBV7-6 to TRBJ2-1; 9 nucleotides agree with TRBD2. V lost 5 bases, J lost 3 bases, and 8 bases stayed unmatched. Germline loops: CDR1 SGHVS, CDR2 FNYEAQ. The CDR3 totals 16 residues. CDR3 DNA: TGTGCCAGCAGCATTAAGGTAGCGGGAGACTACAATGAGCAGTTCTTC. It yields the protein CASSIKVAGDYNEQFF.

The chain couples TRBV18 to TRBJ1-5, with TRBD1 identical over 8 bases. Germline-derived CDR1 and CDR2 are KGHSH and LQKENI. J gave up 2 bases and V 3 bases, and 0 bases lay outside the gene matches. The CDR3 spans 14 residues. The DNA for the CDR3 is TGTGCCAGCTCACCGACAGGGGGCAATCAGCCCCAGCATTTT. Residues: CASSPTGGNQPQHF.

This sequence joins TRBV5-5 and TRBJ2-2, with D perhaps TRBD1 or TRBD2 (6 bases each). Trimming took 6 bases from V and 4 from J, leaving 19 bases between them. CDR3 length: 16 residues. Germline V gene data show CDR1 as SGHKS and CDR2 as YYEKEE (reference sequence). Here the CDR3 reads CASTPPGAGTTGELFF. DNA of the CDR3: TGTGCCAGCACCCCTCCGGGGGCAGGAACCACCGGGGAGCTGTTTTTT.

V gene TRBV4-3 combines with J gene TRBJ2-2, with 8 bases identical to TRBD2. This CDR3 is 16 amino acids long. V was clipped by 1 base and J by 7 bases; unmatched bases: 8. Germline values: CDR1 LGHNA, CDR2 YSLEER. CDR3 DNA sequence: TGCGCCAGCAGCCAAGGATTCGGGGGGGCGGACGGGGAGCTGTTTTTT. Amino acid sequence: CASSQGFGGADGELFF.

V is TRBV14 and J is TRBJ2-1, with 10 bases matching TRBD2. The junction had 9 bases not matched to a gene; V was cut back by 5 bases and J by 8 bases. The CDR3 spans 15 residues. Germline V gives CDR1 SGHDN, CDR2 FVKESK. CDR3: CASSGIAGGYDEQFF. CDR3 nucleotides: TGTGCCAGCAGCGGAATAGCGGGAGGTTATGATGAGCAGTTCTTC.

This clonotype occurred a few times. This chain joins TRBV12-3 or TRBV12-4 and TRBJ2-1, with 8 bases identical to TRBD2. Trimming cost V 6 bases and J 9 bases; bases outside gene matches: 19. The CDR3 is made up of 17 amino acids. The CDR3 here is CASSLHPPAGEKGEQFF. CDR3 nucleotide sequence: TGTGCCAGCAGCCTACATCCTCCAGCGGGAGAAAAGGGTGAGCAGTTCTTC.

V and J are TRBV6-4 and TRBJ2-3, with D possibly being TRBD1 or TRBD2 (5 bases each). The ends were cut back, 0 bases at V and 1 base at J, with 8 bases in the middle. Germline V gives CDR1 MRHNA, CDR2 SNTAGT. This CDR3 comprises 15 residues. The CDR3 coding sequence is TGTGCCAGCAGTGACTCGAGGGGTGGCACAGATACGCAGTATTTT. Protein: CASSDSRGGTDTQYF.

This clonotype came up a few times. The V gene is TRBV5-6, the J gene TRBJ1-2; 7 bases match TRBD1. Trimming cost V 0 bases and J 4 bases; bases outside gene matches: 0. The CDR3 consists of 13 residues. The germline V gene has CDR1 SGHDT and CDR2 YYEEEE. The CDR3 region is CASSLGDSYGYTF. The CDR3 bases are TGTGCCAGCAGCTTGGGGGACAGCTATGGCTACACCTTC.

The sample holds a few counts of this clonotype. V is TRBV5-1 and J is TRBJ2-3, with 7 bases identical to TRBD1. In germline, CDR1 is SGHRS, CDR2 YFSETQ. With V trimmed by 5 bases and J by 7 bases, 10 bases remained unmatched. There are 14 residues in the CDR3. The CDR3 nucleotides are TGCGCCAGCAGTTCGACAGGGTTCAGGAATACGCAGTATTTT. It encodes CASSSTGFRNTQYF.

V is TRBV6-5 and J is TRBJ1-2, with 7 positions matching TRBD1. Germline CDR1 is MNHEY and CDR2 is SVGAGI. The V and J ends lost 2 bases and 4 bases, in that order; junction bases with no gene match: 19. The CDR3 consists of 19 residues. The CDR3, as DNA: TGTGCCAGCAGTTACCGTCCGGGACAGCTATTATTCCGCTTCTATGGCTACACCTTC. Protein sequence: CASSYRPGQLLFRFYGYTF.

This clonotype was counted a few times. The chain uses TRBV6-5 and TRBJ2-7, with D hard to call. Germline V gene data show CDR1 as MNHEY and CDR2 as SVGAGI. Deletions cut 3 bases from V and 6 bases from J, with 9 bases between. The CDR3 consists of 12 residues. DNA for the CDR3: TGTGCCAGCAGTTATGGGATATCCGAGCAGTACTTC. It yields the protein CASSYGISEQYF.

The chain couples TRBV12-3 or TRBV12-4 to TRBJ2-5; weak D call: TRBD2 (6 bases). The CDR3 sequence is 14 residues long. Trimming removed 7 bases from V and 2 bases from J, with 14 bases in between. This chain's CDR3 is CASTLGTAQETQYF. In nucleotides, the CDR3 is TGTGCCAGCACGCTCGGGACTGCGCAAGAGACCCAGTACTTC.

This clonotype was picked up a small number of times. The chain has TRBV9 and TRBJ2-2; D is unclear. Germline CDR1 SGDLS, CDR2 YYNGEE. V lost 1 base and J 6 bases, leaving 1 base between the germline ends. The CDR3 contains 11 residues. The CDR3: CASSVSGELFF. DNA for the CDR3: TGTGCCAGCAGCGTATCCGGGGAGCTGTTTTTT.

The CDR3 DNA reads TGTGCCAGCAGCGACCCCGGACAGGGGGACGAGCAGTACTTC. Translating it yields CASSDPGQGDEQYF. The chain recombines TRBV9 with TRBJ2-7; 10 bases are shared with TRBD1. This CDR3 region has 14 residues. Trimming cost V 3 bases and J 5 bases; bases outside gene matches: 5. CDR1 is SGDLS, CDR2 YYNGEE, per germline.

The chain couples TRBV5-1 to TRBJ1-1; tentative D call: TRBD1 (5 bases). Deletions cut 4 bases from V and 6 bases from J, with 16 bases between. The CDR3 contains 14 residues. CDR1 is SGHRS, CDR2 YFSETQ, per germline. The CDR3 region is CASSPIPQVPEAFF. CDR3 nucleotide sequence: TGCGCCAGCAGCCCTATCCCACAGGTTCCTGAAGCTTTCTTT.

J is TRBJ1-2 and V is TRBV19, with D unresolved. Between the trimmed V and J ends, which lost 1 base and 8 bases, there was a span of 11 bases. The CDR3 has 13 residues. Germline V lookup: CDR1 LNHDA, CDR2 SQIVND (reference sequence). The CDR3 DNA reads TGTGCCAGTAGTATAGGAAGGCAGAAAGGCTACACCTTC. Its translation is CASSIGRQKGYTF.

The sample holds a few counts of this clonotype. The chain joins TRBV4-1 to TRBJ1-2; D is uncertain. Trimming removed 2 bases from V and 8 bases from J, with 6 bases in between. CDR1 is MGHRA, CDR2 YSYEKL, per germline. The CDR3 extends over 11 amino acids. The CDR3 sequence: CASSQLGGYTF. The CDR3 region has the DNA TGCGCCAGCAGCCAATTGGGCGGCTACACCTTC.

The sample holds many counts of this clonotype. This chain links TRBV6-5 with TRBJ2-7; 10 bases fit TRBD2. This CDR3 is built from 14 residues. V lost 6 bases and J lost 3; bases outside the gene matches: 5. Germline loops: CDR1 MNHEY, CDR2 SVGAGI. The CDR3 nucleotides read TGTGCCAGCAGCCGGACTAGCGGAGTCTACGAGCAGTACTTC. Its translation is CASSRTSGVYEQYF.

The sample holds a few counts of this clonotype. The chain combines TRBV7-9 with TRBJ2-7; no clear D. Trimming removed 3 bases at V and 2 bases at J, with 11 bases between. The CDR3 extends over 14 amino acids. Germline V gene lookup returns CDR1 SEHNR and CDR2 FQNEAQ (reference sequence). The CDR3 bases are TGTGCCAGCAGCTTTGCAGGCTACGCCTACGAGCAGTACTTC. The encoded protein is CASSFAGYAYEQYF.

The V gene is TRBV23-1, the J gene TRBJ2-1; 9 bases agree with TRBD2. TRBV23-1 is annotated as an ORF whose role is uncertain. This CDR3 has 17 residues. J gave up 2 bases and V 0 bases, and 5 bases lay outside the gene matches. The CDR3, as DNA: TGCGCCAGCAGTCAATCGAGGCGCGGGAGGGCCTACAATGAGCAGTTCTTC. It encodes CASSQSRRGRAYNEQFF.

The chain combines TRBV5-6 with TRBJ2-5; D ambiguous. V was pared by 0 bases and J by 1 base, with 10 bases between. This CDR3 comprises 15 residues. The germline gives CDR1 SGHDT, CDR2 YYEEEE. The CDR3 coding sequence is TGTGCCAGCAGCTTGGTCGCTGACGTCCAAGAGACCCAGTACTTC. Amino acids: CASSLVADVQETQYF.